This T cell receptor (beta chain) was sequenced in a study of T-cell memory formation after mild COVID-19. One entry per CDR3 protein results from TCRdb running MiXCR on the 5' RACE reads. Of about 14,000 distinct CDR3 sequences detected, roughly 19% appear once; the ten largest clones hold about half. In this sample, this clonotype turned up many times. The junction had 11 bases not matched to a gene; V was cut back by 5 bases and J by 6 bases. Germline assignment: CDR1 MNHEY and CDR2 SVGAGI. The CDR3 is 17 residues long. The sequenced sample was PBMCs or a T cell subset sorted from them (not recorded which). The rearrangement uses TRBV6-5 and TRBJ2-2; 11 bases line up with TRBD1. This clonotype was sampled from an adult woman who had mild COVID-19 (a few samples of this study predate the infection). Cell type and time point are not known. This CDR3 reads CASSPHTGTGGAGELFF. The CDR3 coding sequence is TGTGCCAGCAGTCCTCATACCGGGACAGGGGGAGCCGGGGAGCTGTTTTTT.